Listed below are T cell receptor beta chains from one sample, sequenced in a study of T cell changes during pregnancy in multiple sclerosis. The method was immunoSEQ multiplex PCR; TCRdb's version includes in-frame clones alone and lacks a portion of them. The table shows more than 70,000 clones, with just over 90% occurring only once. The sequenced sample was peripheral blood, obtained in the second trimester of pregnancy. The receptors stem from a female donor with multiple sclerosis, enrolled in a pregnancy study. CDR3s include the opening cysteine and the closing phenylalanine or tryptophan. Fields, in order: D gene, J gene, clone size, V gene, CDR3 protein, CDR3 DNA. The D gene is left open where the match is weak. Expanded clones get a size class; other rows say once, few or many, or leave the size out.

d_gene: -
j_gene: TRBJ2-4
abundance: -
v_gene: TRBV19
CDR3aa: CASREAKNIQYF
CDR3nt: TGTGCCAGTAGGGAGGCCAAAAACATTCAGTACTTC

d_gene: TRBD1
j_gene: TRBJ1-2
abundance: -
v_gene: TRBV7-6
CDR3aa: CASSPGQGSVNFYGYTF
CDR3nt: TGTGCCAGCAGCCCCGGACAGGGGTCCGTAAATTTTTATGGCTACACCTTC

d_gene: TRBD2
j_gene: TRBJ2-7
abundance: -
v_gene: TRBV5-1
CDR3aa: CASSVLAGVSYEQYF
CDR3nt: TGCGCCAGCAGCGTATTAGCGGGGGTTTCCTACGAGCAGTACTTC

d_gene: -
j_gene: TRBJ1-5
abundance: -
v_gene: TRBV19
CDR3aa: CASLGGYNQPQHF
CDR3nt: TGTGCCAGTTTAGGGGGTTACAATCAGCCCCAGCATTTT

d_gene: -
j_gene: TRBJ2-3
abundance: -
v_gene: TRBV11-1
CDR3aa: CASSEGGLNTDTQYF
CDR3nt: TGTGCCAGCAGCGAAGGTGGACTTAACACAGATACGCAGTATTTT

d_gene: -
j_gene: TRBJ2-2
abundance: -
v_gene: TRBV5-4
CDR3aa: CASSLEIGGTGELFF
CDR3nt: TGTGCCAGCAGCTTGGAAATAGGGGGCACCGGGGAGCTGTTTTTT

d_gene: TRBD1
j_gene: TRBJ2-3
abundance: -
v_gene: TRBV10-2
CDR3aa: CATLGWTGTSTDTQYF
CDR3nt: TGCGCCACCCTGGGGTGGACAGGAACTAGCACAGATACGCAGTATTTT

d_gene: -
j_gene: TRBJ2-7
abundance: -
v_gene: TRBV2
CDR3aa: CASSVAYEQYF
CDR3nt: TGTGCCAGCAGTGTAGCCTACGAGCAGTACTTC

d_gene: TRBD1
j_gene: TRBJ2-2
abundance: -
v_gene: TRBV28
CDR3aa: CASRLPTAGGTGELFF
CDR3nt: TGTGCCAGCAGGCTCCCCACGGCAGGGGGCACCGGGGAGCTGTTTTTT

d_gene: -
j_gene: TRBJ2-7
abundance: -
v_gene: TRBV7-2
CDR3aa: CASSLTGIYEQYF
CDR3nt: TGTGCCAGCAGCTTGACGGGGATCTACGAGCAGTACTTC

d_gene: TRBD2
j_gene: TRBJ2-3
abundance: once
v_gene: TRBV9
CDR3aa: CASSPPSGGAPSDTQYF
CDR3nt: TGTGCCAGCAGCCCCCCTAGCGGGGGGGCCCCATCAGATACGCAGTATTTT